These 10 T cell receptor beta chains were sequenced from one sample in a study of blood T cell repertoires in COVID-19. Method: immunoSEQ multiplex PCR; TCRdb's copy keeps in-frame clones and lacks some. Of some 40,000 clones listed, 84% are singletons. The material sequenced was peripheral blood. These receptors were obtained from a man between 50 and 59 years old with active or convalescent COVID-19.

The rearrangement links TRBV1 to TRBJ1-5. TRBV1 is assigned pseudogene status. The CDR3 totals 16 residues. CDR3 loop: CTSIGKHRDSNQPQHF. CDR3 bases: TGCACCAGCATCGGGAAACATCGGGATAGCAATCAGCCCCAGCATTTT.

This chain connects TRBV24-1 to TRBJ2-1, with D maybe TRBD2 (5 bases). This CDR3 has 14 residues. Germline CDR1 and CDR2: KGHDR and SFDVKD. The V and J ends lost 3 bases and 8 bases respectively, with 13 bases between them. In nucleotides, the CDR3 is TGTGCCACCAGTGATACCCTCCGGGGTGATGAGCAGTTCTTC. Its protein product is CATSDTLRGDEQFF.

The chain carries TRBV11-2 and TRBJ1-5; D remains unclear. The CDR3 extends over 15 amino acids. V lost 5 bases and J 0 bases, leaving 11 bases between the germline ends. Per the germline V gene, CDR1 is SGHAT and CDR2 is FQNNGV. The chain's CDR3 is CASSLAGHSNQPQHF. Here the CDR3 DNA reads TGTGCCAGCAGCCTAGCGGGTCATAGCAATCAGCCCCAGCATTTT.

This clone occurred once. The J gene is TRBJ2-7, the V gene TRBV19, with D maybe TRBD2 (5 bases). Germline V lookup: CDR1 LNHDA, CDR2 SQIVND (reference sequence). The CDR3 length is 16 residues. V lost 1 base to trimming and J lost 2 bases, with 15 bases between them. CDR3 loop: CASSIGHPGMAYEQYF. CDR3 DNA: TGTGCCAGTAGTATAGGGCATCCGGGGATGGCCTACGAGCAGTACTTC.

A few counts support this clone. The chain employs TRBV15 and TRBJ1-2; D is unclear. Germline V CDR1 and CDR2: LNHNV, YYDKDF (reference sequence). The CDR3 loop spans 15 amino acids. The V end lost 3 bases, the J end lost 6 bases, and 17 bases lay between the germline ends. This chain's CDR3 is CATSSSPSIPHGYTF. In DNA, the CDR3 is TGTGCCACCAGCAGTTCACCCAGTATACCCCATGGCTACACCTTC.

This clone is medium-sized by share. This sequence joins TRBV10-3 and TRBJ1-2, with a possible D match to TRBD1 (5 bases). The CDR3 totals 14 residues. The V end lost 6 bases, the J end lost 8 bases, and 19 bases lay between the germline ends. CDR1 and CDR2 from the germline V gene are ENHRY and SYGVKD. In DNA, the CDR3 is TGTGCCATCAGGGCCTCGGGGGGTGAATTGGGCTACACCTTC. Its protein product is CAIRASGGELGYTF.

The J gene is TRBJ1-2, the V gene TRBV18; D uncertain. CDR3 size: 14 residues. V was clipped by 2 bases and J by 8 bases, with 15 bases between them. Looked up from germline, CDR1 is KGHSH and CDR2 is LQKENI. The CDR3 nucleotides are TGTGCCAGCTCACCATTGACACTAGGACGCGGCTACACCTTC. Amino acids: CASSPLTLGRGYTF. Combining the CDR3 with reference TRBV18 and TRBJ1-2 gives the whole variable domain NAGVMQNPRHLVRRRGQEARLRCSPMKGHSHVYWYRQLPEEGLKFMVYLQKENIIDESGMPKERFSAEFPKEGPSILRIQQVVRGDSAAYFCASSPLTLGRGYTFGSGTRLTVV.

The chain couples TRBV10-1 to TRBJ2-3, with 9 bases identical to TRBD2. This CDR3 has 16 amino acids. V lost 0 bases to trimming and J lost 2 bases; unmatched junction nucleotides: 3. Germline CDR1 is WNHNN and CDR2 is SYGVQD (reference sequence). The CDR3 is CASSESASGVTDTQYF. CDR3 in DNA: TGCGCCAGCAGTGAGTCGGCTAGCGGGGTCACAGATACGCAGTATTTT.

The chain recombines TRBV7-9 with TRBJ1-4; TRBD1 matches 10 bases. From germline, CDR1 is SEHNR and CDR2 FQNEAQ (reference sequence). The CDR3 consists of 14 residues. V dropped 5 bases and J dropped 5; count of bases not matched to a gene: 2. The CDR3 DNA reads as TGTGCCAGCAGCCGGACAGGGGGGAATGAAAAACTGTTTTTT. Translating it yields CASSRTGGNEKLFF.

This chain joins TRBV19 and TRBJ2-7; 7 bases are a match to TRBD1. CDR3 size: 12 residues. The germline V gene has CDR1 LNHDA and CDR2 SQIVND (reference sequence). V lost 7 bases and J lost 6; bases outside the gene matches: 6. The DNA of the CDR3 is TGTGCCAGTAACATAGCAGGGGGCGAGCAGTACTTC. Translation gives CASNIAGGEQYF.